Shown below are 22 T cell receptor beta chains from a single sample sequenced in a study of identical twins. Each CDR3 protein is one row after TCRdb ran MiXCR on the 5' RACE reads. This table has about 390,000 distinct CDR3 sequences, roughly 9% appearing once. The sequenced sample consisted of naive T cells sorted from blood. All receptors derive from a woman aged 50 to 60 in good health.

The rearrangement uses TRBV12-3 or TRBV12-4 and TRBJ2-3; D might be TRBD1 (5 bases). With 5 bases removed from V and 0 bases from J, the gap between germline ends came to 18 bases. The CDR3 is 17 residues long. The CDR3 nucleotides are TGTGCCAGCAGTCGTCACTCCCGGACAAGGAGCACAGATACGCAGTATTTT. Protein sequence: CASSRHSRTRSTDTQYF.

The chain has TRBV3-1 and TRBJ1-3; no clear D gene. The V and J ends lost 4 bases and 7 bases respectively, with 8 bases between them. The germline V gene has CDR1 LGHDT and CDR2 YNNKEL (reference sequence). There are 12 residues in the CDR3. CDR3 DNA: TGTGCCAGCAGCCGGGTTGCGAACACCATATATTTT. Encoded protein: CASSRVANTIYF.

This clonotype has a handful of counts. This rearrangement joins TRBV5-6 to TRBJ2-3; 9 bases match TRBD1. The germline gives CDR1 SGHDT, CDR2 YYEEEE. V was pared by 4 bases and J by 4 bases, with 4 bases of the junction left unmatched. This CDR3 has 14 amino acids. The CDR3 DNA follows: TGTGCCAGCAGCCGGCGACAGGGGGCAGATACGCAGTATTTT. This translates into CASSRRQGADTQYF.

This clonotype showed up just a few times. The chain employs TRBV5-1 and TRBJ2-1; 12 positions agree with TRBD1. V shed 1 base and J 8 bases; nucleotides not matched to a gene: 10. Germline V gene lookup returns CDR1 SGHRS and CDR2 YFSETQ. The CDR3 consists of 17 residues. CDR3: CASSLRTGTGGFDEQFF. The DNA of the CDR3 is TGCGCCAGCAGCTTGCGGACCGGGACAGGGGGCTTCGATGAGCAGTTCTTC.

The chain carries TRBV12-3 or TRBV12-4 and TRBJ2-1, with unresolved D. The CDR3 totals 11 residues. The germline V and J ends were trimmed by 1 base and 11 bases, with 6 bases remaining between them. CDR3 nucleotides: TGTGCCAGCAGTTTAGGTGGACAGCAGTTCTTC. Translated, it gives CASSLGGQQFF.

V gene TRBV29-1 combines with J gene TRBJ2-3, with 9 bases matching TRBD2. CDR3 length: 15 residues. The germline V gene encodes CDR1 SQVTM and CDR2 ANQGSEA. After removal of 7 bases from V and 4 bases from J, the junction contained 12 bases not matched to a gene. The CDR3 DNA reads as TGCAGCGGACGGTCTAGCGGGACTAAAGCAGATACGCAGTATTTT. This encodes CSGRSSGTKADTQYF.

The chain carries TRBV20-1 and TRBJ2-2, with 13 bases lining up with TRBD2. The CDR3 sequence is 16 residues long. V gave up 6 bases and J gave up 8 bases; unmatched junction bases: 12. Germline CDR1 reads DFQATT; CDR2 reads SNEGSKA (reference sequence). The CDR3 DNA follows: TGCAGTGCCACGACTAGCGGGAGGCCCGGGGCAGGGGAGCTGTTTTTT. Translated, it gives CSATTSGRPGAGELFF.

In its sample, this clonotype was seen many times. Here the CDR3 reads CASRRWGINTEAFF. In DNA, the CDR3 is TGTGCCAGCAGAAGGTGGGGGATCAACACTGAAGCTTTCTTT. V usage is TRBV12-3 or TRBV12-4 and J usage is TRBJ1-1, with D possibly being TRBD1 (5 bases). Trimming cost V 6 bases and J 2 bases, with 13 bases left between them. This CDR3 is built from 14 residues.

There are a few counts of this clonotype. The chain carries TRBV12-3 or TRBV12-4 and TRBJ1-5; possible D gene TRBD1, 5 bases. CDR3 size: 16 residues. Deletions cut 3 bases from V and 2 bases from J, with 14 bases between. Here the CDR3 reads CASSLRQGEGNQPQHF. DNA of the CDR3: TGTGCCAGCAGTTTGAGGCAGGGAGAGGGCAATCAGCCCCAGCATTTT.

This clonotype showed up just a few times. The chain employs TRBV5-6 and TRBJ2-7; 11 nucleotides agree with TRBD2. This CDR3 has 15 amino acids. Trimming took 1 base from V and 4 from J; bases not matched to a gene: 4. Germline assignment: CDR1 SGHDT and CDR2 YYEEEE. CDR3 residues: CASSLRLAGRYEQYV. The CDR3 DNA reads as TGTGCCAGCAGCTTGCGACTAGCGGGAAGGTACGAGCAGTACGTC.

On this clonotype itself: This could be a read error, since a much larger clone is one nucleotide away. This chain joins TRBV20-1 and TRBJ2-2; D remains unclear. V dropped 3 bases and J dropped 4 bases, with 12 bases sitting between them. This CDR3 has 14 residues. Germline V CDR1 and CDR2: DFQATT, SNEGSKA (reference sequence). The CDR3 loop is CSARSTLGTGELFF. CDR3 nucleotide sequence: TGCAGTGCTAGGAGCACCCTGGGCACCGGGGAGCTGTTTTTT.

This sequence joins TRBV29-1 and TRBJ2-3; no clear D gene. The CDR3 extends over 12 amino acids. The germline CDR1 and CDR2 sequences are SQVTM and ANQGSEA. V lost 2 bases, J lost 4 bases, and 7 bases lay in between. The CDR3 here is CSVERQPDTQYF. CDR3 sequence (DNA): TGCAGCGTTGAACGCCAGCCAGATACGCAGTATTTT.

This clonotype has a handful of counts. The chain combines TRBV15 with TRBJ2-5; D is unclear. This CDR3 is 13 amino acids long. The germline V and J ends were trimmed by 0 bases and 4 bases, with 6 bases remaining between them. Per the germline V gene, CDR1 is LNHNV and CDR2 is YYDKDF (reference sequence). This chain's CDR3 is CATSREEVETQYF. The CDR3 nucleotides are TGTGCCACCAGCAGAGAAGAGGTAGAGACCCAGTACTTC.

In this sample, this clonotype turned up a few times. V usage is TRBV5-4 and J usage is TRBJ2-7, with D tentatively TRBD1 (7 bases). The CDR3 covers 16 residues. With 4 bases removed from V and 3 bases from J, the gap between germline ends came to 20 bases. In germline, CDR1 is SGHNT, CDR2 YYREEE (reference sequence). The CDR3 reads CASSATAGQYYYEQYF. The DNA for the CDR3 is TGTGCCAGCAGCGCGACTGCGGGACAGTACTACTACGAGCAGTACTTC.

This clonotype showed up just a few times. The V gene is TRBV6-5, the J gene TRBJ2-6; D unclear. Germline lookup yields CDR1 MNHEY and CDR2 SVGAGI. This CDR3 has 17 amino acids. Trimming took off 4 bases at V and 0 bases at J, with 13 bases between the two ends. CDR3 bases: TGTGCCAGCAGTTTAGCCTTACGCAGCTCTGGGGCCAACGTCCTGACTTTC. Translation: CASSLALRSSGANVLTF.

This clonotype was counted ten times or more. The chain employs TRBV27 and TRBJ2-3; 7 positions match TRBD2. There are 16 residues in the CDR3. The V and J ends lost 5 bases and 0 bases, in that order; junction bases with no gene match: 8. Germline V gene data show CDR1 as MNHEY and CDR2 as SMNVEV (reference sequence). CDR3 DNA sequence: TGTGCCAGCAGTCCAGGACTAGGGGAGAGCACAGATACGCAGTATTTT. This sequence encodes CASSPGLGESTDTQYF.

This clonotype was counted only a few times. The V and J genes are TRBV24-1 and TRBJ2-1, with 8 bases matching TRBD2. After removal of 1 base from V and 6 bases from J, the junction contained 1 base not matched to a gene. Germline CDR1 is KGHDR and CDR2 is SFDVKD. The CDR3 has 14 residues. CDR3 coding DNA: TGTGCCACCAGTGATTTCGGACTAGCCAATGAGCAGTTCTTC. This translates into CATSDFGLANEQFF.

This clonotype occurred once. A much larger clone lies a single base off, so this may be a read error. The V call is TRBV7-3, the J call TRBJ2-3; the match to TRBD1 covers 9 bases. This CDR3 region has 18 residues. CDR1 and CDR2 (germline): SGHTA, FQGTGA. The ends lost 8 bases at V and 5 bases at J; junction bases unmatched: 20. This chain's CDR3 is CASGEGQGFQAGRDTQYF. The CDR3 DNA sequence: TGTGCCAGCGGCGAGGGACAGGGATTTCAAGCGGGAAGAGATACGCAGTATTTT.

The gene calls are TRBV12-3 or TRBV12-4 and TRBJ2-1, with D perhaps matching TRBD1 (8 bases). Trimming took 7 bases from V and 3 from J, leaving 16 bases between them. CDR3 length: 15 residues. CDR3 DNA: TGTGCCAGCAACAAACAGGGGGGGGGCTACAATGAGCAGTTCTTC. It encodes CASNKQGGGYNEQFF.

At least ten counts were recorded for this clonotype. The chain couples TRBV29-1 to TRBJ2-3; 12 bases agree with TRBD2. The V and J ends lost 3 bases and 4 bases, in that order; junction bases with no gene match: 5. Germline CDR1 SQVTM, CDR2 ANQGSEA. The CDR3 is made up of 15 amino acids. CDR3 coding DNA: TGCAGCGTTGACGGGACTAGCGGGTACCCAGATACGCAGTATTTT. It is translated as CSVDGTSGYPDTQYF.

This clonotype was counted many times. The CDR3 DNA is TGTGCCAGCAACCGACTAGCGGGCTTCGGGCTGTTTTTT. Translation gives CASNRLAGFGLFF. This chain connects TRBV12-3 or TRBV12-4 to TRBJ2-2; TRBD2 agrees at 10 bases. The CDR3 is 13 residues long. Trimming removed 7 bases from V and 13 bases from J; junction bases left unmatched: 9.

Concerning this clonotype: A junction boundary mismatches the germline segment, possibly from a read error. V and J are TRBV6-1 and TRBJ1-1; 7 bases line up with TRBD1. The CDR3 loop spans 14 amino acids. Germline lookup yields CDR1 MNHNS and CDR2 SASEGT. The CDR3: CASSAPGQNAEAFF. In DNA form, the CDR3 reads TGTGCCAGCAGTGCGCCGGGACAGAACGCTGAAGCTTTCTTT.